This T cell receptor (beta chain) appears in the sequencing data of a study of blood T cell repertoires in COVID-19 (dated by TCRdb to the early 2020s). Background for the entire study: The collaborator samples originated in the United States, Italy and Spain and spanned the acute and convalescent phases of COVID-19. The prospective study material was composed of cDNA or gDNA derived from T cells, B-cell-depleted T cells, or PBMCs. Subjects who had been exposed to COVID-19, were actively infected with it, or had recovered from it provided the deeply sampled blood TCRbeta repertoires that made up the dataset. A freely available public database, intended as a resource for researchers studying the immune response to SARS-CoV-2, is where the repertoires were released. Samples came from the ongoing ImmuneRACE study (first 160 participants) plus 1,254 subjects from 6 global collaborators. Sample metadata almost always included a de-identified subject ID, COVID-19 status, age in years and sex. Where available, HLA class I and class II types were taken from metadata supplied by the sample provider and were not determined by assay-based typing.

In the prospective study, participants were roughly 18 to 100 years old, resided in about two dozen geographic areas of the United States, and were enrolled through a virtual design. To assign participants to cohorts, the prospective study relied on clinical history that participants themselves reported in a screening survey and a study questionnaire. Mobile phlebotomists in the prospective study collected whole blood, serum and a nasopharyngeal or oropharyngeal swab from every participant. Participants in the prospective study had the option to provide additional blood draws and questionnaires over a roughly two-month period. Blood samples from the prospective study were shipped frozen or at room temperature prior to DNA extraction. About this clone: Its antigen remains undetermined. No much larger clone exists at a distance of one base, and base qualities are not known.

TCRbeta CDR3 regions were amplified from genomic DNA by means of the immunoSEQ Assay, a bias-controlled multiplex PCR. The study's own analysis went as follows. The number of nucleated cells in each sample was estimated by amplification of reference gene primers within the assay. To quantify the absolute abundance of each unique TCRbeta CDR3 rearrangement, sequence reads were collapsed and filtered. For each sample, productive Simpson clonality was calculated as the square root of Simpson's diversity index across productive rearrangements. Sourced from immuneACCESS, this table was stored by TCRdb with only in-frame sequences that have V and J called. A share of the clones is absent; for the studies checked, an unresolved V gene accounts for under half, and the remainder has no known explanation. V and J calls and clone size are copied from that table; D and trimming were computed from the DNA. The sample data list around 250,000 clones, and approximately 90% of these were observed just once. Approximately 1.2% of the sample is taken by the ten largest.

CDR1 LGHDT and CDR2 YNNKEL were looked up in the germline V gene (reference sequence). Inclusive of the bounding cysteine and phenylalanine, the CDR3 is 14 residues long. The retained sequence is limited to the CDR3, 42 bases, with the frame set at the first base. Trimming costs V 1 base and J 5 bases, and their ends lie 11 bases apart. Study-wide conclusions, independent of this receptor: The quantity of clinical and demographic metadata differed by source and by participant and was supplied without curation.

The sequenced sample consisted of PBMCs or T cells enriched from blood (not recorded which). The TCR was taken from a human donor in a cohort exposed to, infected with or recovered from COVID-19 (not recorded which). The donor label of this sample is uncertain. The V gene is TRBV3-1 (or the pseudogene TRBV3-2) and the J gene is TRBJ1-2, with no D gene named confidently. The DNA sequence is TGTGCCAGCAGCCAAGGGTCGGGAACTTATGGCTACACCTTC. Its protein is CASSQGSGTYGYTF.